This T cell receptor beta chain was recovered during a study of brain T cells in children with intractable seizures. The V end was cut by 2 bases, the J end by 4 bases, with 11 bases between. CDR3 length: 14 amino acids. Germline V gene lookup returns CDR1 MGHDK and CDR2 SYGVNS. The method was immunoSEQ multiplex PCR; TCRdb's version includes in-frame clones alone and lacks a portion of them. This table has 110,000 or so clones, approximately 94% appearing once. The sequenced cases were selected for having the highest brain T cell transcript signatures. This receptor was identified in a boy less than two years old with hemimegalencephaly and intractable seizures. The chain has TRBV25-1 and TRBJ1-2; D remains unclear. The sample in question was peripheral blood, obtained at surgery. The CDR3 coding sequence is TGTGCCAGCAGTGAAGCGGGTCCCGGCTATGGCTACACCTTC. This encodes CASSEAGPGYGYTF.